This TCR beta chain was sequenced for a study of STAT5B mutations in CD4+ large granular lymphocyte leukemia. The protocol was immunoSEQ multiplex PCR, while the TCRdb copy is restricted to in-frame clones and leaves out a portion. The sample lists 25,000 to 30,000 clones; roughly 79% were seen once. Trimming removed 8 bases at V and 3 bases at J, with 19 bases between. In germline, CDR1 is MNHEY, CDR2 SMNVEV (reference sequence). The CDR3 contains 15 residues. In this sample, this clone turned up once. This chain joins TRBV27 and TRBJ1-2; perhaps TRBD1 as D (5 bases). The sample was CD4+ T cells from blood buffy coats. This receptor was obtained from a human donor in good health. The CDR3 spells CASDGAGWRHYGYTF. The CDR3 DNA reads as TGTGCCAGCGATGGAGCAGGGTGGCGGCACTATGGCTACACCTTC.